This T cell receptor beta chain was retrieved from a study of early T cells in non-severe SARS-CoV-2 infection. Study-wide background: From unsorted whole blood, bulk RNA was sequenced, and the chains remained unpaired.

The CDR3 covers 13 residues. Germline CDR1 and CDR2: SGHTA and FQGNSA. The V and J ends lost 4 bases and 4 bases respectively, with 10 bases between them. This clonotype appeared many times. Researchers attached unique molecular identifiers to individual cDNA molecules. One entry per CDR3 protein, called by TCRdb with MiXCR from the 5' RACE reads. The sample consists of roughly 51,000 distinct CDR3 sequences, approximately 6% of them appearing once. The chain links TRBV7-2 to TRBJ2-5; tentative D call: TRBD2 (5 bases). The source is an adult who was a healthcare worker with PCR-confirmed SARS-CoV-2 infection or an uninfected control (not recorded which). Sequenced: whole blood. CDR3 nucleotides: TGTGCCAGCAGCTCGGGTACTAGAGAGACCCAGTACTTC. Its protein is CASSSGTRETQYF.